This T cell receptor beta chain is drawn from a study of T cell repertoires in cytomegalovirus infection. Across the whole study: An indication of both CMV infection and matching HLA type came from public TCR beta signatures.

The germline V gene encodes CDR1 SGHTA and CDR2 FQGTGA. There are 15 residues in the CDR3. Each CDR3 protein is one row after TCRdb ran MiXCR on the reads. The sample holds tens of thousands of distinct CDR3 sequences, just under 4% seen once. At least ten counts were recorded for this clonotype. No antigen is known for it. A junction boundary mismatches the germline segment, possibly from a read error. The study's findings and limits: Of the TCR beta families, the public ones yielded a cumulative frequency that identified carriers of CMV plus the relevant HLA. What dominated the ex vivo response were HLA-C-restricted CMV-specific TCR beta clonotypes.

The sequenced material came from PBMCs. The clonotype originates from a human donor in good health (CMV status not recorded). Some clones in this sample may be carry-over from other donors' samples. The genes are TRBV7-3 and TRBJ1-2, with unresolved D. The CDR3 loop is CASSVTLDINYGYTF. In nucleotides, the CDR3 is TGTGCCAGCAGCGTAACGCTGGATATAAACTATGGCTACACCTTC.